This is a list of T cell receptor beta chains from one sample in a study of spatial heterogeneity in lung cancer. TCRdb passed the 5' RACE reads through MiXCR, listing each CDR3 protein once. This table has tens of thousands of distinct CDR3 sequences, 4% to 5% appearing once. This sample comprised PBMCs, obtained at surgery. These TCRs come from a male donor with early-stage non-small cell lung cancer. CDR3s include the opening cysteine and the closing phenylalanine or tryptophan. The D gene is left open where the match is weak. Clone size is stated in some rows and not others, as once, few, many or a class when expanded.

size: many
J: TRBJ2-5
V: TRBV27
D: TRBD2
DNA: TGTGCCAGCAGTGGTTCTAGCGGGGGTCGGGGGACCCAGTACTTC
CDR3: CASSGSSGGRGTQYF

size: many
J: TRBJ2-6
V: TRBV21-1
D: NA
DNA: TGTGCCAGCAGCAAAGCTGGGGCTACTGGGGCCAACGTCCTGACTTTC
CDR3: CASSKAGATGANVLTF

size: many
J: TRBJ1-2
V: TRBV12-3/TRBV12-4
D: TRBD1
DNA: TGTGCCAGCAGTCCACGACAGGGTGCGGGCTATGGCTACACCTTC
CDR3: CASSPRQGAGYGYTF

size: many
J: TRBJ1-6
V: TRBV2
D: TRBD1
DNA: TGTGCCAGCTTGGACAGGGATAATTCACCCCTCCACTTT
CDR3: CASLDRDNSPLHF

size: many
J: TRBJ1-1
V: TRBV29-1
D: NA
DNA: TGCAGCGTTGGGCGGGACTGGAACACTGAAGCTTTCTTT
CDR3: CSVGRDWNTEAFF

size: medium-sized
J: TRBJ1-5
V: TRBV20-1
D: NA
DNA: TGCAGTGCAGGCCAAAAGACAGATAATCAGCCCCAGCATTTT
CDR3: CSAGQKTDNQPQHF

size: medium-sized
J: TRBJ2-4
V: TRBV4-3
D: NA
DNA: TGCGCCAGCAGCCAGGTGGCGGATCTAGCCAAAAACATTCAGTACTTC
CDR3: CASSQVADLAKNIQYF

size: NA
J: TRBJ2-2
V: TRBV5-1
D: TRBD2
DNA: TGCGCCAGCAGCGCCGCTAGCGGGTTCAACACCGGGGAGCTGTTTTTT
CDR3: CASSAASGFNTGELFF

size: medium-sized
J: TRBJ2-3
V: TRBV7-2
D: NA
DNA: TGTGCCAGCAGCTTAGGGGTTAGCCGTTACACAGATACGCAGTATTTT
CDR3: CASSLGVSRYTDTQYF

size: many
J: TRBJ1-5
V: TRBV6-5
D: NA
DNA: TGTGCCAGCAGACCCGACAGTGGCAGCAATCAGCCCCAGCATTTT
CDR3: CASRPDSGSNQPQHF

size: many
J: TRBJ2-7
V: TRBV6-5
D: TRBD1
DNA: TGTGCCAGCAGTTATCAGTCAGGGGGCTCCTACGAGCAGTACTTC
CDR3: CASSYQSGGSYEQYF

size: many
J: TRBJ2-7
V: TRBV12-3/TRBV12-4
D: TRBD1
DNA: TGTGCCAGCAGTCCAGGGACAGCATCCTACGAGCAGTACTTC
CDR3: CASSPGTASYEQYF

size: many
J: TRBJ2-3
V: TRBV7-8
D: NA
DNA: TGTGCCAGCAGATTATATGGGGGTAGCACAGATACGCAGTATTTT
CDR3: CASRLYGGSTDTQYF

size: many
J: TRBJ2-5
V: TRBV7-2
D: TRBD2
DNA: TGTGCCAGCAGCTTAAGGCGAGCGGGGTATGAAACCCAGTACTTC
CDR3: CASSLRRAGYETQYF

size: NA
J: TRBJ2-7
V: TRBV7-9
D: TRBD1
DNA: TGTGCCAGCAGCTCGGGACAGGCGGGCGAGCAGTACTTC
CDR3: CASSSGQAGEQYF

size: NA
J: TRBJ2-7
V: TRBV20-1
D: NA
DNA: TGCAGTGCCACGCGGGATAGCTCCTACGAGCAGTACTTC
CDR3: CSATRDSSYEQYF

size: many
J: TRBJ2-1
V: TRBV2
D: NA
DNA: TGTGCCAGCAGTGATAGGGAGGGGGATAGTTATGAGCAGTTCTTC
CDR3: CASSDREGDSYEQFF

size: many
J: TRBJ2-3
V: TRBV7-9
D: NA
DNA: TGTGCCAGCAGCTACTACAGGGCCCCCAGCACAGATACGCAGTATTTT
CDR3: CASSYYRAPSTDTQYF

size: many
J: TRBJ2-7
V: TRBV3-1
D: TRBD2
DNA: TGTGCCAGCAGCCAATCATCACTAGCGGGAGTAGTGCAGTACTTC
CDR3: CASSQSSLAGVVQYF

size: many
J: TRBJ1-4
V: TRBV18
D: NA
DNA: TGTGCCAGCTCACCCTTAGGCGAAAAACTGTTTTTT
CDR3: CASSPLGEKLFF

size: many
J: TRBJ1-1
V: TRBV12-3/TRBV12-4
D: NA
DNA: TGTGCCAGCAGTCCAGCGCCAGGGGTGAACACTGAAGCTTTCTTT
CDR3: CASSPAPGVNTEAFF

size: medium-sized
J: TRBJ2-5
V: TRBV7-9
D: TRBD1
DNA: TGTGCCAGCAGCACGTCCCGGACAGGGGAAGAGACCCAGTACTTC
CDR3: CASSTSRTGEETQYF

size: many
J: TRBJ1-2
V: TRBV7-9
D: NA
DNA: TGTGCCACCTGGGCCAGGGAGAACTATGGCTACACCTTC
CDR3: CATWARENYGYTF

size: many
J: TRBJ1-1
V: TRBV6-5
D: NA
DNA: TGTGCCAGCAGTTGGGCAGGGAGAGCCCTCAGCACTGAAGCTTTCTTT
CDR3: CASSWAGRALSTEAFF

size: NA
J: TRBJ2-6
V: TRBV18
D: NA
DNA: TGTGCCAGCTCACCAAGTGGCGGCCCCTCTGGGGCCAACGTCCTGACTTTC
CDR3: CASSPSGGPSGANVLTF

size: medium-sized
J: TRBJ2-7
V: TRBV6-5
D: NA
DNA: TGTGCCAGCAGTTACTCAACCCTGGTTCGGGAGCAGTACTTC
CDR3: CASSYSTLVREQYF

size: NA
J: TRBJ2-3
V: TRBV19
D: TRBD2
DNA: TGTGCCAGTAGTATAGGACTAGCGGGAGGCACAGATACGCAGTATTTT
CDR3: CASSIGLAGGTDTQYF

size: many
J: TRBJ1-5
V: TRBV6-5
D: NA
DNA: TGTGCCAGCAGTTACTCGGGGGTCAATCAGCCCCAGCATTTT
CDR3: CASSYSGVNQPQHF

size: many
J: TRBJ2-2
V: TRBV7-9
D: NA
DNA: TGTGCCAGCAGCACGTACAGGGTTGTCGGCGACACCGGGGAGCTGTTTTTT
CDR3: CASSTYRVVGDTGELFF

size: many
J: TRBJ2-7
V: TRBV5-6
D: NA
DNA: TGTGCCAGCAGCTTGACCGGGGGGCTGTCCTCCTACGAGCAGTACTTC
CDR3: CASSLTGGLSSYEQYF

size: NA
J: TRBJ1-1
V: TRBV6-1
D: NA
DNA: TGTGCCAGCAGCCTTGACACGAGGAGCACTGAAGCTTTCTTT
CDR3: CASSLDTRSTEAFF

size: many
J: TRBJ2-3
V: TRBV28
D: TRBD2
DNA: TGTGCCAGCAGTTTACTAGGCGCGGGGGAAGCGGATACGCAGTATTTT
CDR3: CASSLLGAGEADTQYF